Below are 32 T cell receptor beta chains sequenced from a single sample in a study of blood T cell repertoires in COVID-19. Sequenced by immunoSEQ multiplex PCR; TCRdb stores in-frame clones only, minus some. The sample has 120,000 to 150,000 clones, around nine tenths seen once. Sequencing was done on a sample of peripheral blood. The receptors stem from a woman aged 55-70 years with acute or convalescent COVID-19.

The chain recombines TRBV28 with TRBJ1-5, with no clear D. The CDR3 length is 17 residues. V gave up 5 bases and J gave up 0 bases, with 17 bases separating them. The germline V gene has CDR1 MDHEN and CDR2 SYDVKM. For the CDR3, the DNA is TGTGCCAGCAGTAGTCTGAGCAGGAGGTATAGCAATCAGCCCCAGCATTTT. Amino acids: CASSSLSRRYSNQPQHF. The variable domain in full, with the rest retrieved from reference TRBV28 and TRBJ1-5, is DVKVTQSSRYLVKRTGEKVFLECVQDMDHENMFWYRQDPGLGLRLIYFSYDVKMKEKGDIPEGYSVSREKKERFSLILESASTNQTSMYLCASSSLSRRYSNQPQHFGDGTRLSIL.

Comments on this clone: The sample holds other DNA sequences that translate to the same CDR3. The chain combines TRBV5-1 with TRBJ1-2, with D perhaps TRBD1 (5 bases). V was pared by 0 bases and J by 6 bases, with 15 bases between. The CDR3 runs 15 residues. CDR1 is SGHRS and CDR2 is YFSETQ in the germline V gene. The DNA for the CDR3 is TGCGCCAGCAGCTTGGAAGGACAAGGTCTGGATGGCTACACCTTC. Encoded protein: CASSLEGQGLDGYTF.

This clone was counted a single time. CDR3 sequence (DNA): TGCGCCAGCAGCCAAGATGAGACAGGGGGAGCAGATACGCAGTATTTT. Residues: CASSQDETGGADTQYF. The V and J genes are TRBV4-3 and TRBJ2-3, with TRBD1 identical over 9 bases. The CDR3 consists of 16 residues. Germline V gene sequence: CDR1 LGHNA, CDR2 YSLEER. Germline trimming cut 0 bases from V and 4 bases from J; bases unmatched to any gene: 5.

V and J are TRBV6-2 or TRBV6-3 and TRBJ2-7, with TRBD1 matching over 7 bases. The CDR3 is 16 residues long. After removal of 2 bases from V and 2 bases from J, the junction contained 9 bases not matched to a gene. Germline-derived CDR1 and CDR2 are MNHEY and SVGEGT. This CDR3 is CASSYTSTGITYEQYF. CDR3 bases: TGTGCCAGCAGTTACACCTCGACAGGGATAACCTACGAGCAGTACTTC.

Note on this clone: One junction end disagrees with the germline gene, perhaps due to a read error. CDR3 loop: CASSLGRAGTGHTGELFF. The DNA for the CDR3 is TGTGCTAGCAGCTTAGGAAGGGCCGGGACAGGACACACCGGGGAGCTGTTTTTT. J is TRBJ2-2 and V is TRBV7-7; 8 bases map to TRBD1. Per the germline V gene, CDR1 is SSHAT and CDR2 is FNYEAQ (reference sequence). This CDR3 has 18 amino acids.

This chain uses TRBV10-1 with TRBJ1-3; D is perhaps TRBD1 (6 bases). CDR1 and CDR2 from the germline V gene are WNHNN and SYGVQD (reference sequence). V gave up 9 bases and J gave up 0 bases, with 12 bases separating them. The CDR3 loop spans 14 amino acids. The CDR3 sequence is CARGTGFSGNTIYF. In DNA, the CDR3 is TGCGCCAGAGGTACAGGGTTCTCTGGAAACACCATATATTTT.

The genes are TRBV7-9 and TRBJ2-5, with a possible D match to TRBD2 (6 bases). V dropped 4 bases and J dropped 0 bases, with 6 bases sitting between them. The CDR3 extends over 13 amino acids. CDR1 is SEHNR and CDR2 is FQNEAQ in the germline V gene (reference sequence). The CDR3 spells CASSSGDQETQYF. The DNA of the CDR3 is TGTGCCAGCAGCTCGGGGGACCAAGAGACCCAGTACTTC.

The gene calls are TRBV30 and TRBJ2-7; 7 bases match TRBD1. CDR1 is GTSNPN and CDR2 is SVGIG in the germline V gene (reference sequence). This CDR3 region has 13 residues. V shed 3 bases, J shed 3 bases, and the junction held 5 bases outside the gene matches. The CDR3 here is CAWSTGTVYEQYF. The CDR3 region has the DNA TGTGCCTGGAGCACCGGGACAGTCTACGAGCAGTACTTC.

The genes are TRBV19 and TRBJ2-5, with 7 bases aligning to TRBD2. With V trimmed by 5 bases and J by 2 bases, 5 bases remained unmatched. The CDR3 consists of 14 residues. Germline CDR1 is LNHDA and CDR2 is SQIVND (reference sequence). The DNA for the CDR3 is TGTGCCAGTAGTTCTCTAGCGGTACAAGAGACCCAGTACTTC. Translated: CASSSLAVQETQYF.

The J gene is TRBJ1-1, the V gene TRBV6-2 or TRBV6-3; no firm D call. V gave up 5 bases and J gave up 1 base, with 8 bases separating them. The CDR3 runs 13 residues. From germline, CDR1 is MNHEY and CDR2 SVGEGT. This CDR3 reads CASSHQENTEAFF. The DNA for the CDR3 is TGTGCCAGCAGTCATCAGGAGAACACTGAAGCTTTCTTT.

The chain employs TRBV28 and TRBJ2-2, with TRBD2 matching 10 bases. Germline-derived CDR1 and CDR2 are MDHEN and SYDVKM. Trimming took 4 bases from V and 4 from J; bases not matched to a gene: 6. This CDR3 has 16 residues. The CDR3 region has the DNA TGTGCCAGCAGTTCCCCGGCTAGCGGGGGCACCGGGGAGCTGTTTTTT. Its translation is CASSSPASGGTGELFF.

The V call is TRBV12-5, the J call TRBJ2-2, with D possibly matching TRBD2 (6 bases). This CDR3 is 18 amino acids long. The germline V and J ends were trimmed by 0 bases and 2 bases, with 16 bases remaining between them. The germline CDR1 and CDR2 sequences are LGHNT and FRNRAP. CDR3 loop: CASGLVLGGAVNTGELFF. The CDR3 DNA reads TGTGCTAGTGGTTTGGTACTCGGAGGGGCGGTAAACACCGGGGAGCTGTTTTTT.

V and J are TRBV19 and TRBJ2-1; D ambiguous. The germline V gene has CDR1 LNHDA and CDR2 SQIVND (reference sequence). The CDR3 is made up of 14 amino acids. Deletions cut 1 base from V and 5 bases from J, with 9 bases between. The CDR3 loop reads CASSIVRSHNEQFF. The CDR3 DNA is TGTGCCAGTAGTATAGTGCGGTCCCACAATGAGCAGTTCTTC.

The chain links TRBV18 to TRBJ2-3; 7 nucleotides match TRBD1. The V gene end was trimmed by 2 bases and the J gene end by 6 bases; junction bases not matched to a gene: 11. CDR3 size: 16 residues. Germline CDR1 is KGHSH and CDR2 is LQKENI. CDR3 loop: CASSPFTRQGMDTQYF. The CDR3, as DNA: TGTGCCAGCTCACCATTTACTCGACAGGGTATGGATACGCAGTATTTT.

This sequence joins TRBV28 and TRBJ2-6, with D possibly matching TRBD2 (6 bases). In germline, CDR1 is MDHEN, CDR2 SYDVKM. Trimming pared 7 bases from V and 0 bases from J, leaving 13 bases between. This CDR3 comprises 16 residues. The DNA for the CDR3 is TGTGCCAGCACCACCCTGCGGGGCTCTGGGGCCAACGTCCTGACTTTC. This encodes CASTTLRGSGANVLTF.

The J gene is TRBJ1-1, the V gene TRBV30; 8 bases line up with TRBD1. The germline V gene has CDR1 GTSNPN and CDR2 SVGIG (reference sequence). The CDR3 has 15 amino acids. V shed 7 bases, J shed 4 bases, and the junction held 14 bases outside the gene matches. The CDR3 DNA reads as TGTGCCTCCCGACTAAACGACAGGGGCGTCACTGAAGCTTTCTTT. Translation gives CASRLNDRGVTEAFF.

The chain uses TRBV3-1 (or the pseudogene TRBV3-2) and TRBJ2-5; TRBD1 matches at 8 bases. Germline lookup yields CDR1 LGHDT and CDR2 YNNKEL (reference sequence). The CDR3 loop spans 15 amino acids. The V gene end was trimmed by 2 bases and the J gene end by 4 bases; junction bases not matched to a gene: 6. The CDR3 DNA is TGTGCCAGCAGCCAAAGCAGGGGGCGCCGAGAGACCCAGTACTTC. Protein: CASSQSRGRRETQYF.

The J gene is TRBJ1-4, the V gene TRBV6-1, with TRBD1 as a possible D gene (5 bases). Germline assignment: CDR1 MNHNS and CDR2 SASEGT. V was shortened by 3 bases and J by 6 bases, with 11 bases between the two germline ends. The CDR3 sequence is 14 residues long. The chain's CDR3 is CASSEAQGYEKLFF. The CDR3 DNA is TGTGCCAGCAGTGAGGCTCAGGGTTATGAAAAACTGTTTTTT.

CDR3 region: CSVEDPAGASFYNEQFF. The CDR3 DNA reads as TGCAGCGTTGAAGATCCAGCGGGGGCCTCCTTCTACAATGAGCAGTTCTTC. The chain carries TRBV29-1 and TRBJ2-1; 8 positions match TRBD2. V gave up 0 bases and J gave up 3 bases; unmatched junction bases: 10. Germline values: CDR1 SQVTM, CDR2 ANQGSEA. The CDR3 extends over 17 amino acids.

V usage is TRBV9 and J usage is TRBJ2-3, with TRBD1 matching over 7 bases. The CDR3 has 15 amino acids. Trimming at V came to 3 bases and at J to 3 bases, leaving 7 bases not matched to a gene. CDR1 SGDLS and CDR2 YYNGEE come from the germline V gene. The CDR3 protein is CASSDPHRGTDTQYF. The CDR3, as DNA: TGTGCCAGCAGCGACCCCCACAGGGGTACAGATACGCAGTATTTT.

The chain couples TRBV6-2 or TRBV6-3 to TRBJ2-5, with TRBD2 matching over 10 bases. The CDR3 runs to 14 residues. Germline loops: CDR1 MNHEY, CDR2 SVGEGT. Unmatched junction bases numbered 8, after V lost 6 bases and J lost 7 bases. As DNA, the CDR3 is TGTGCCAGCAGCCAACTAGCGGGGATGGGGACCCAGTACTTC. Translated: CASSQLAGMGTQYF.

V is TRBV7-8 and J is TRBJ1-4; no definite D call. The CDR3 totals 14 residues. The V gene's germline CDR1 is SGHVS and CDR2 FQNEAQ. Trimming cost V 6 bases and J 12 bases, with 20 bases left between them. CDR3 sequence (DNA): TGTGCCAGCAGTTCGTCTGGAGGCCCTCGGGAACTGTTTTTT. Amino acids: CASSSSGGPRELFF.

Details on this clone: Other DNA sequences in the same sample also yield this CDR3. The V and J genes are TRBV7-2 and TRBJ1-2; 8 bases agree with TRBD1. The germline gives CDR1 SGHTA, CDR2 FQGNSA. Unmatched junction bases numbered 5, after V lost 4 bases and J lost 7 bases. The CDR3 is 13 residues long. CDR3 sequence (DNA): TGTGCCAGCAGCTCAGGACAGGGAGGTGGCTACACCTTC. Residues: CASSSGQGGGYTF.

The chain combines TRBV18 with TRBJ2-1; 14 bases align to TRBD2. Trimming removed 2 bases from V and 8 bases from J; junction bases left unmatched: 5. Germline-derived CDR1 and CDR2 are KGHSH and LQKENI. The CDR3 totals 16 residues. The CDR3 reads CASSPGLAGGWDEQFF. DNA of the CDR3: TGTGCCAGCTCACCAGGACTAGCGGGGGGCTGGGATGAGCAGTTCTTC.

This chain connects TRBV6-5 to TRBJ2-7, with 7 bases identical to TRBD2. This CDR3 has 13 residues. With V trimmed by 7 bases and J by 2 bases, 5 bases remained unmatched. CDR1 and CDR2 from the germline V gene are MNHEY and SVGAGI. The CDR3 here is CASKRGRAYEQYF. The CDR3 bases are TGTGCCAGCAAGCGGGGCAGGGCCTACGAGCAGTACTTC.

The rearrangement joins TRBV7-3 to TRBJ2-1; 9 nucleotides align to TRBD1. CDR1 and CDR2 (germline): SGHTA, FQGTGA. Trimming removed 4 bases from V and 9 bases from J; junction bases left unmatched: 13. The CDR3 consists of 16 residues. Here the CDR3 DNA reads TGTGCCAGCAGCTCTACCCTCCCGGGACAGGGTGGTGAGCAGTTCTTC. Its translation: CASSSTLPGQGGEQFF.

This chain links TRBV5-3 with TRBJ1-3; weak D call: TRBD1 (6 bases). TRBV5-3 is known as an ORF, though its function is uncertain. The CDR3 sequence is 19 residues long. The V end lost 1 base, the J end lost 0 bases, and 20 bases lay between the germline ends. The CDR3 nucleotides are TGTGCCAGAAGCTTGTCTGTCGGGGGGCGAACCTGCTCTGGAAACACCATATATTTT. This codes for CARSLSVGGRTCSGNTIYF.

V is TRBV7-8 and J is TRBJ1-1; D is uncertain. The CDR3 extends over 13 amino acids. CDR1 and CDR2 from the germline V gene are SGHVS and FQNEAQ. V lost 0 bases to trimming and J lost 2 bases, with 4 bases between them. The chain's CDR3 is CASSLARNTEAFF. CDR3 coding DNA: TGTGCCAGCAGCTTAGCCCGTAACACTGAAGCTTTCTTT.

The genes are TRBV5-4 and TRBJ2-7, with 9 bases lining up with TRBD2. J gave up 2 bases and V 7 bases, and 4 bases lay outside the gene matches. Per the germline V gene, CDR1 is SGHNT and CDR2 is YYREEE (reference sequence). The CDR3 totals 13 residues. The CDR3 sequence: CASHQRGAYEQYF. CDR3 nucleotide sequence: TGTGCCAGCCACCAGCGGGGGGCCTACGAGCAGTACTTC.

The chain carries TRBV25-1 and TRBJ1-1; the D gene is possibly TRBD1 (6 bases). The CDR3 extends over 13 amino acids. Trimming shortened V by 5 bases and J by 5 bases, and 12 bases separated the two germline ends. Germline assignment: CDR1 MGHDK and CDR2 SYGVNS. The CDR3 region has the DNA TGTGCCAGCAGTCCCCTAGGGGGTACTGAAGCTTTCTTT. This codes for CASSPLGGTEAFF.

The chain carries TRBV19 and TRBJ2-5, with unresolved D. Germline CDR1 and CDR2: LNHDA and SQIVND (reference sequence). The CDR3 is 12 amino acids. Trimming removed 3 bases at V and 5 bases at J, with 7 bases between. The CDR3 bases are TGTGCCAGTAGTATTTCGCAGGAGACCCAGTACTTC. Its protein product is CASSISQETQYF.

The sample holds a few counts of this clone. This chain joins TRBV10-3 and TRBJ1-2, with 7 positions matching TRBD1. The germline V gene has CDR1 ENHRY and CDR2 SYGVKD. The V gene end was trimmed by 3 bases and the J gene end by 7 bases; junction bases not matched to a gene: 14. This CDR3 spans 16 amino acids. CDR3 DNA sequence: TGTGCCATCAGTGAACAGGGGCCCGCCAGTCTCGCTGGCTACACCTTC. This sequence encodes CAISEQGPASLAGYTF.